This T cell receptor (beta chain) was recorded in a study of chemoradiotherapy in HPV16-positive cancers (dated by TCRdb to between 2021 and 2023). Context from the whole study: Using functional T-cell assays on cells from two HPV16-positive patients, the researchers defined candidate HPV-specific T-cell clones and common TCR motifs. TCR repertoires from over 75 patients with HPV-related cancers were then used to track the candidate HPV-specific TCRs and motifs. The study set out to ask whether T-cell immunity against the HPV oncoproteins E6 and E7 changes over the course of chemoradiotherapy and whether that immunity affects survival. General conclusions and limits of the study: In HPV16-positive patients, expansion of HPV-responsive T cells during chemoradiotherapy was found to be associated with improved recurrence-free survival. The survival association was reported for HPV16-positive patients, and the functional definition of HPV-specific T cells was derived from only a couple of HPV16-positive patients. Expansion of candidate HPV-specific clones and E7-related TCR motifs was observed in the tumor microenvironment during treatment, whereas no such expansion was observed for non-HPV-specific T cells.

Libraries were made using the immunoSEQ multiplex PCR assay. TCRdb's version of the immuneACCESS table is confined to in-frame rearrangements and falls short of the full clone set. An unresolved V gene accounts for under half of the shortfall where checked; the remainder is of unknown origin. The sample table lists roughly 25,000 clones, 94% of them with a count of one. The ten top clones hold roughly 2.5% of the sample. The germline V gene specifies SGHTA as CDR1 and FQGNSA as CDR2. Unmatched junction bases come to 8, with V trimmed by 6 bases and J by 3 bases. The CDR3 measures 15 amino acids from cysteine to phenylalanine. Of the read, only the CDR3 DNA is kept; its 45 bases are in frame from base 1. Because repertoires were sampled repeatedly during chemoradiotherapy, clonal expansion in the tumor microenvironment could be followed. Of note for this clone: Its antigen remains undetermined. No much larger clone exists at a distance of one base, and base qualities are not known.

The receptor was isolated from a human donor with HPV-associated anogenital cancer. Recombination linked TRBV7-2 to TRBJ2-3, and 8 junctional nucleotides match TRBD2. This sample was taken from a patient who underwent chemoradiotherapy. The bases are TGTGCCAGCAGTTCGAGCGGGAGAAAGACAGATACGCAGTATTTT. Its product reads: CASSSSGRKTDTQYF.